These 24 T cell receptor beta chains came from one sample sequenced in a study of CD8 T cells in ankylosing spondylitis (TCRdb year 2017). Summary of the overall study and its limitations: Blood from ankylosing spondylitis patients appeared to be characterized by a TCR beta motif composed of under ten highly homologous amino acid variants.

These TCRs' antigens remain unknown. The library was built by means of 5' RACE. Sequencing was performed on an Illumina HiSeq 2500. In TCRdb, the public reads were trimmed at Q25 with fastp and aligned with MiXCR, with productive beta chains retained. Every distinct CDR3 protein forms one entry, paired with its most common genes and DNA. The table for this sample lists a few hundred thousand distinct CDR3 sequences; more than 20% of them were counted only once. The ten largest account for about 16% of the sample. Sequenced sample: blood, either unsorted or a sorted T cell fraction (not recorded which). The receptors come from a male donor with ankylosing spondylitis.

The chain carries TRBV4-1 and TRBJ2-2; TRBD1 might be the D (6 bases). Germline V gives CDR1 MGHRA, CDR2 YSYEKL. With 5 bases removed from V and 4 bases from J, the gap between germline ends came to 14 bases. This CDR3 contains 15 residues. The CDR3 here is CASSYPTGPTGELFF. The CDR3 bases are TGCGCCAGCAGCTACCCCACAGGGCCCACCGGGGAGCTGTTTTTT.

This chain links TRBV2 with TRBJ2-5; perhaps TRBD2 as D (6 bases). V lost 8 bases and J 3 bases, leaving 13 bases between the germline ends. This CDR3 is 13 amino acids long. CDR1 and CDR2 (germline): SNHLY, FYNNEI. Here the CDR3 DNA reads TGTGCCAGCGTCTGGACTACAAAAGAGACCCAGTACTTC. This sequence encodes CASVWTTKETQYF. Supplemented by reference TRBV2 and TRBJ2-5, the full variable domain reads EPEVTQTPSHQVTQMGQEVILRCVPISNHLYFYWYRQILGQKVEFLVSFYNNEISEKSEIFDDQFSVERPDGSNFTLKIRSTKLEDSAMYFCASVWTTKETQYFGPGTRLLVL.

This clonotype was recorded a few times. J is TRBJ1-3 and V is TRBV10-3; D gene unclear. Trimming removed 3 bases from V and 0 bases from J, with 15 bases in between. The CDR3 consists of 17 residues. CDR1 and CDR2 (germline): ENHRY, SYGVKD. The CDR3 nucleotides read TGTGCCATCAGTGATCTACGGAGACCAAGCTCTGGAAACACCATATATTTT. Encoded protein: CAISDLRRPSSGNTIYF.

This chain uses TRBV29-1 with TRBJ2-3; D is uncertain. The germline V gene encodes CDR1 SQVTM and CDR2 ANQGSEA. CDR3 size: 12 residues. Trimming left V 6 bases short and J 6 bases short, with 13 bases between. CDR3 DNA sequence: TGCAGCGTAGTCATAGTTAGTGATACGCAGTATTTT. It encodes CSVVIVSDTQYF.

Worth noting for this clonotype: A much bigger clone sits one base away, suggesting this may be a read error. The rearrangement uses TRBV29-1 and TRBJ1-2; D unclear. The CDR3 totals 12 residues. CDR1 is SQVTM and CDR2 is ANQGSEA in the germline V gene. V was cut by 6 bases and J by 7 bases, with 15 bases left in between. The CDR3 region has the DNA TGCAGCGTAGACCCCAGGTGGGGTGGCTACACCTTC. Protein sequence: CSVDPRWGGYTF.

This chain connects TRBV10-3 to TRBJ2-7, with TRBD2 matching 9 bases. The junction had 12 bases not matched to a gene; V was cut back by 7 bases and J by 5 bases. This CDR3 has 15 residues. Per the germline V gene, CDR1 is ENHRY and CDR2 is SYGVKD. CDR3 nucleotide sequence: TGTGCCATCACTCCGCGTAGCGGGAGTGGGAACGAGCAGTACTTC. Protein product: CAITPRSGSGNEQYF.

This clonotype has only a few counts. The chain has TRBV28 and TRBJ2-2; 9 bases agree with TRBD1. CDR1 and CDR2 (germline): MDHEN, SYDVKM. V shed 6 bases, J shed 6 bases, and the junction held 2 bases outside the gene matches. CDR3 length: 13 amino acids. The CDR3 DNA sequence: TGTGCCAGCAGGGACAGGGGCTCCGGGGAGCTGTTTTTT. Translated, it gives CASRDRGSGELFF.

This chain connects TRBV7-3 to TRBJ2-1; TRBD2 agrees at 8 bases. Trimming cost V 5 bases and J 7 bases; bases outside gene matches: 7. This CDR3 is 14 amino acids long. Germline values: CDR1 SGHTA, CDR2 FQGTGA. CDR3 loop: CASSRAGVGNEQFF. The CDR3 DNA follows: TGTGCCAGCAGCCGAGCGGGAGTGGGTAATGAGCAGTTCTTC. Variable domain in full (rest from reference TRBV7-3 and TRBJ2-1): GAGVSQTPSNKVTEKGKYVELRCDPISGHTALYWYRQSLGQGPEFLIYFQGTGAADDSGLPNDRFFAVRPEGSVSTLKIQRTERGDSAVYLCASSRAGVGNEQFFGPGTRLTVL.

V gene TRBV27 combines with J gene TRBJ1-5; no definite D call. The germline V and J ends were trimmed by 6 bases and 9 bases, with 24 bases remaining between them. There are 16 residues in the CDR3. Germline lookup yields CDR1 MNHEY and CDR2 SMNVEV (reference sequence). The CDR3 here is CASSDTGSVRIGPQHF. In nucleotides, the CDR3 is TGTGCCAGCAGCGACACCGGTTCTGTGCGAATCGGGCCCCAGCATTTT.

J is TRBJ1-3 and V is TRBV5-6; D gene unclear. CDR1 SGHDT and CDR2 YYEEEE come from the germline V gene. This CDR3 has 16 amino acids. Trimming left V 4 bases short and J 0 bases short, with 14 bases between. The CDR3 reads CASSRRTRTSGNTIYF. The DNA of the CDR3 is TGTGCCAGCAGCCGACGTACTCGGACCTCTGGAAACACCATATATTTT.

The chain employs TRBV2 and TRBJ1-5; D remains unclear. CDR1 is SNHLY and CDR2 is FYNNEI in the germline V gene. Trimming cost V 3 bases and J 3 bases, with 12 bases left between them. CDR3 length equals 15 residues. The CDR3 DNA is TGTGCCAGCAGTGACGTCGGCGGCACCAATCAGCCCCAGCATTTT. It encodes CASSDVGGTNQPQHF.

The CDR3 DNA reads TGTGCCACCAGCAGAGATTTGACAGGGAACACTGAAGCTTTCTTT. This codes for CATSRDLTGNTEAFF. The chain uses TRBV15 and TRBJ1-1; a possible D gene is TRBD1 (6 bases). V was trimmed by 0 bases and J by 1 base, leaving 9 bases between them. CDR3 length: 15 amino acids. Per the germline V gene, CDR1 is LNHNV and CDR2 is YYDKDF (reference sequence).

The rearrangement joins TRBV29-1 to TRBJ2-1; no definite D call. Looked up from germline, CDR1 is SQVTM and CDR2 is ANQGSEA. The CDR3 covers 13 residues. Trimming left V 7 bases short and J 12 bases short, with 22 bases between. In DNA, the CDR3 is TGCAGCGCAGCCGGGCGCAACTCGTTAACGCAGTTCTTC. Amino acid sequence: CSAAGRNSLTQFF.

The V and J genes are TRBV6-1 and TRBJ2-3, with D perhaps TRBD1 or TRBD2 (6 bases each). V was pared by 5 bases and J by 3 bases, with 15 bases between. The CDR3 is 15 residues long. Germline V gene lookup returns CDR1 MNHNS and CDR2 SASEGT. Written as DNA, the CDR3 is TGTGCCAGCAGTAGGGGGACTCCTGAAACAGATACGCAGTATTTT. As protein: CASSRGTPETDTQYF.

The chain combines TRBV12-3 or TRBV12-4 with TRBJ1-5; D not resolved. V lost 4 bases, J lost 7 bases, and 8 bases lay in between. CDR3 size: 12 residues. The CDR3 coding sequence is TGTGCCAGCAGTTACGGGTCCCAGCCCCAGCATTTT. It specifies CASSYGSQPQHF.

This clonotype was counted once. The chain employs TRBV9 and TRBJ2-2; D tentatively reads TRBD1 or TRBD2 (5 bases each). The V end was cut by 4 bases, the J end by 0 bases, with 13 bases between. The CDR3 is made up of 16 amino acids. CDR1 SGDLS and CDR2 YYNGEE come from the germline V gene. CDR3 sequence reads: CASSRGAFANTGELFF. The CDR3 bases are TGTGCCAGCAGCCGAGGGGCTTTCGCGAACACCGGGGAGCTGTTTTTT.

V and J are TRBV5-1 and TRBJ1-1; 7 positions agree with TRBD1. After removal of 0 bases from V and 7 bases from J, the junction contained 3 bases not matched to a gene. Germline CDR1 SGHRS, CDR2 YFSETQ. The CDR3 extends over 13 amino acids. The CDR3 DNA follows: TGCGCCAGCAGCTTGGTTAGGGGGCATGAAGCTTTCTTT. As protein: CASSLVRGHEAFF. The whole variable domain, filled in from reference TRBV5-1 and TRBJ1-1, reads KAGVTQTPRYLIKTRGQQVTLSCSPISGHRSVSWYQQTPGQGLQFLFEYFSETQRNKGNFPGRFSGRQFSNSRSEMNVSTLELGDSALYLCASSLVRGHEAFFGQGTRLTVV.

This rearrangement joins TRBV7-9 to TRBJ2-5; perhaps D is TRBD1 or TRBD2 (6 bases each). Germline V gene sequence: CDR1 SEHNR, CDR2 FQNEAQ (reference sequence). This CDR3 has 15 amino acids. V lost 4 bases, J lost 5 bases, and 17 bases lay in between. CDR3 nucleotide sequence: TGTGCCAGCAGCTCCGGACAGTACCGGGGGGAGACCCAGTACTTC. Protein: CASSSGQYRGETQYF.

The chain links TRBV5-1 to TRBJ2-7; the match to TRBD2 covers 8 bases. Looked up from germline, CDR1 is SGHRS and CDR2 is YFSETQ. This CDR3 region has 18 residues. With V trimmed by 0 bases and J by 4 bases, 15 bases remained unmatched. Here the CDR3 reads CASSLDGTLAPGGYEQYF. DNA of the CDR3: TGCGCCAGCAGCTTGGACGGGACCCTAGCGCCGGGAGGGTACGAGCAGTACTTC.

The CDR3 bases are TGTGCCAGCAGCTGGTACAGGGGGGAGTACAATGAGCAGTTCTTC. This gives the protein CASSWYRGEYNEQFF. The chain uses TRBV11-2 and TRBJ2-1; 8 bases align to TRBD1. CDR1 is SGHAT, CDR2 FQNNGV, per germline. CDR3 length: 15 residues. The V gene end was trimmed by 4 bases and the J gene end by 4 bases; junction bases not matched to a gene: 6.

This clonotype was seen a few times. The chain uses TRBV12-3 or TRBV12-4 and TRBJ1-6; no reliable D call. The CDR3 contains 14 residues. Trimming shortened V by 6 bases and J by 10 bases, and 16 bases separated the two germline ends. The CDR3 region is CASSPGTISSPLHF. The CDR3 nucleotides are TGTGCCAGCAGCCCGGGAACTATATCCTCACCCCTCCACTTT.

This clonotype was recorded a few times. The chain employs TRBV7-9 and TRBJ1-6; 7 bases line up with TRBD1. Germline loops: CDR1 SEHNR, CDR2 FQNEAQ (reference sequence). The CDR3 sequence is 16 residues long. Losses at the gene ends were 5 bases for V and 11 bases for J; bases not matched to a gene: 15. The CDR3: CASSTVPGTDGTPLHF. CDR3 DNA sequence: TGTGCCAGCAGCACGGTCCCTGGGACAGACGGGACACCCCTCCACTTT.

This clonotype turned up a few times. The V and J genes are TRBV6-2 or TRBV6-3 and TRBJ2-1; 9 bases match TRBD2. The ends lost 5 bases at V and 4 bases at J; junction bases unmatched: 6. The V gene's germline CDR1 is MNHEY and CDR2 SVGEGT. This CDR3 has 15 amino acids. The CDR3 sequence: CASSLLTSGYNEQFF. In DNA form, the CDR3 reads TGTGCCAGCAGTCTACTGACTAGCGGTTACAATGAGCAGTTCTTC.

This chain links TRBV7-2 with TRBJ2-5, with D hard to call. Germline V lookup: CDR1 SGHTA, CDR2 FQGNSA. CDR3 length equals 13 residues. The ends were cut back, 4 bases at V and 5 bases at J, with 11 bases in the middle. CDR3 loop: CASSSARSETQYF. As DNA, the CDR3 is TGTGCCAGCAGCTCCGCCCGTAGTGAGACCCAGTACTTC.